Listed below are T cell receptor beta chains from one sample, sequenced in a study of blood T cell repertoires in COVID-19. Assay used: immunoSEQ multiplex PCR; TCRdb lists only in-frame clones, some missing. There are some 200,000 clones in the sample; about four fifths occur only once, and about 1.3% lies in the top ten. The sequenced sample consisted of PBMCs or T cells enriched from blood (not recorded which). These receptors all come from a woman in her thirties or forties with acute COVID-19. Both conserved end residues are part of each CDR3. Each record gives: J gene, V gene, CDR3 protein.

>TRBJ2-6|TRBV7-8
CASRFQVRSGANVLTF
>TRBJ2-1|TRBV6-5
CASRRLAGEQFF
>TRBJ1-2|TRBV20-1
CSASNRGGYTF
>TRBJ1-1|TRBV7-9
CASSLRTGDEAFF
>TRBJ1-2|TRBV5-6
CASSPGTGGNYGYTF
>TRBJ2-1|TRBV7-6
CASSSIERGGYNEQFF
>TRBJ1-1|TRBV4-2
CASSQHKDRGTLNTEAFF
>TRBJ1-2|TRBV6-6
CASLRGGWEGYTF
>TRBJ2-1|TRBV7-9
CASSPTSGRKVNEQFF
>TRBJ1-5|TRBV7-8
CASSGSGGQPQHF
>TRBJ2-3|TRBV29-1
CSVSGLAGGYF
>TRBJ1-4|TRBV7-2
CASSPLPRTGVEKLFF
>TRBJ2-5|TRBV6-2/TRBV6-3
CASSPTLGGGARTQYF
>TRBJ2-3|TRBV5-6
CASSYERFPDTQYF
>TRBJ1-2|TRBV27
CASSGRDRGVGYTF
>TRBJ2-7|TRBV6-5
CASSLRGADYEQYF
>TRBJ2-7|TRBV28
CASSFPRGHGSYEQYF
>TRBJ1-1|TRBV29-1
CSVEPRGQGQAFF
>TRBJ1-5|TRBV9
CASSVGTVNQPQHF
>TRBJ2-5|TRBV3-1/TRBV3-2
CASSQALAGGPETQYF
>TRBJ1-2|TRBV29-1
CSVEVEDSYYGYTF
>TRBJ2-7|TRBV28
CASSLFRSYEQYF
>TRBJ2-5|TRBV28
CASSIGTGQETQYF
>TRBJ1-4|TRBV4-3
CASSQYPSAGTGSEKLFF
>TRBJ2-1|TRBV28
CASSSPTGTSANEQFF
>TRBJ2-1|TRBV7-9
CASSLVGENNEQFF
>TRBJ1-6|TRBV3-1/TRBV3-2
CASSQGNRFYNSPLHF
>TRBJ1-6|TRBV4-1
CASSQVRDLLGRTYNSPLHF
>TRBJ2-1|TRBV11-3
CASSYWGLADYNEQFF
>TRBJ1-1|TRBV7-7
CASSLAPNGTGGQTEAFF
>TRBJ1-2|TRBV30
CAWRGQGDYGYTF
>TRBJ1-1|TRBV6-2/TRBV6-3
CASSYSLGATEAFF
>TRBJ2-7|TRBV2
CASSTPRGGAREQYF
>TRBJ1-2|TRBV14
CASSQDRGTVYGYTF
>TRBJ2-1|TRBV5-1
CASSLSGSSYNEQFF
>TRBJ1-3|TRBV7-6
CASSSQQGRGNTIYF
>TRBJ1-2|TRBV18
CASSLWDREGHGYTF